Following are 30 T cell receptor beta chains from one sample sequenced in a study of T cell responses to AZD1222 COVID-19 vaccine. Profiling relied on immunoSEQ multiplex PCR, and the TCRdb table lists in-frame clones only, not all of them. The sample has 170,000 or so clones; 75% to 90% are singletons. The sequences come from peripheral blood, collected on day 0 of AZD1222 vaccination. These receptors were collected from an adult in good health.

V is TRBV12-5 and J is TRBJ2-1; TRBD2 matches at 9 bases. The CDR3 spans 15 residues. V shed 4 bases, J shed 8 bases, and the junction held 9 bases outside the gene matches. Per germline, CDR1 LGHNT and CDR2 FRNRAP. CDR3 in DNA: TGTGCTAGTGGTTCCGTAGCGGGAGAAAGGTATGAGCAGTTCTTC. Translated: CASGSVAGERYEQFF.

The J gene is TRBJ2-2, the V gene TRBV7-3; 7 nucleotides line up with TRBD2. The CDR3 extends over 15 amino acids. The trim removed 5 bases at V and 7 bases at J, leaving 10 bases unmatched. Per the germline V gene, CDR1 is SGHTA and CDR2 is FQGTGA. CDR3 loop: CASSRGGPRVGELFF. CDR3 nucleotides: TGTGCCAGCAGCCGGGGAGGGCCGCGAGTCGGGGAGCTGTTTTTT.

As DNA, the CDR3 is TGCGCCAGCAGCTTGGGGGACAGAGCCGAAAAACTGTTTTTT. This encodes CASSLGDRAEKLFF. This rearrangement joins TRBV5-1 to TRBJ1-4; 7 positions match TRBD1. The V and J ends lost 0 bases and 8 bases, in that order; junction bases with no gene match: 4. The CDR3 contains 14 residues. The germline V gene has CDR1 SGHRS and CDR2 YFSETQ.

The genes are TRBV6-5 and TRBJ2-3; D is undetermined. The V end lost 5 bases, the J end lost 6 bases, and 12 bases lay between the germline ends. The CDR3 covers 13 residues. Germline lookup yields CDR1 MNHEY and CDR2 SVGAGI. CDR3 coding DNA: TGTGCCAGCAGTCTGAAATGGGGTGATACGCAGTATTTT. It codes for CASSLKWGDTQYF.

This chain joins TRBV3-1 (or the pseudogene TRBV3-2) and TRBJ2-1; D perhaps matches TRBD2 (6 bases). Germline CDR1 reads LGHDT; CDR2 reads YNNKEL (reference sequence). CDR3 length: 15 residues. With 4 bases removed from V and 2 bases from J, the gap between germline ends came to 12 bases. The chain's CDR3 is CASSPTREPYNEQFF. In nucleotides, the CDR3 is TGTGCCAGCAGCCCGACGCGGGAACCCTACAATGAGCAGTTCTTC.

The CDR3 DNA reads TGTGCCAGCTCACCTGTAGGTCGGCGGGAGGCCCCGGAGTTCTTC. Amino acid sequence: CASSPVGRREAPEFF. The chain is built from TRBV18 and TRBJ2-1, with 8 bases fitting TRBD2. Germline CDR1 reads KGHSH; CDR2 reads LQKENI. The junction had 15 bases not matched to a gene; V was cut back by 3 bases and J by 14 bases. The CDR3 totals 15 residues.

The chain joins TRBV5-6 to TRBJ1-2; a possible D gene is TRBD1 (5 bases). CDR1 and CDR2 from the germline V gene are SGHDT and YYEEEE. The CDR3 totals 12 residues. V gave up 7 bases and J gave up 3 bases, with 10 bases separating them. The CDR3 region has the DNA TGTGCCAGCGGGGGTATGGACTATGGCTACACCTTC. This translates into CASGGMDYGYTF.

This chain uses TRBV14 with TRBJ2-6; 9 nucleotides align to TRBD2. Germline CDR1 is SGHDN and CDR2 is FVKESK. This CDR3 region has 18 residues. V lost 2 bases and J lost 0; bases outside the gene matches: 5. The CDR3, as DNA: TGTGCCAGCAGCCAATGGTTAGCGGGAGTCTCTGGGGCCAACGTCCTGACTTTC. Residues: CASSQWLAGVSGANVLTF.

The J gene is TRBJ2-7, the V gene TRBV4-2; 13 bases align to TRBD2. V lost 1 base and J lost 5; bases outside the gene matches: 8. From germline, CDR1 is LGHNA and CDR2 YNFKEQ. The CDR3 totals 17 residues. The CDR3 coding sequence is TGTGCCAGCAGCCAAGGGACTAGCGGGAGTTTTGGAAACGAGCAGTACTTC. It yields the protein CASSQGTSGSFGNEQYF.

The V and J genes are TRBV20-1 and TRBJ1-4; the D is unclear. The ends were cut back, 3 bases at V and 7 bases at J, with 9 bases in the middle. Germline V gene data show CDR1 as DFQATT and CDR2 as SNEGSKA (reference sequence). CDR3 size: 12 residues. CDR3 sequence reads: CSASMGGEKLFF. CDR3 coding DNA: TGCAGTGCTAGTATGGGTGGTGAAAAACTGTTTTTT.

In DNA form, the CDR3 reads TGTGCCATCAGGGGCGTCGGGCCCTCGTCCTACGAGCAGTACTTC. This gives the protein CAIRGVGPSSYEQYF. The gene calls are TRBV10-3 and TRBJ2-7; D is uncertain. The V end lost 6 bases, the J end lost 1 base, and 16 bases lay between the germline ends. CDR3 length: 15 residues. In germline, CDR1 is ENHRY, CDR2 SYGVKD.

The chain couples TRBV6-5 to TRBJ1-1; no firm D call. The CDR3 loop spans 15 amino acids. Trimming pared 0 bases from V and 2 bases from J, leaving 10 bases between. CDR1 and CDR2 from the germline V gene are MNHEY and SVGAGI. DNA for the CDR3: TGTGCCAGCAGTTACTCGATTTTGAGCAACACTGAAGCTTTCTTT. As protein: CASSYSILSNTEAFF.

The chain couples TRBV27 to TRBJ1-1; D uncertain. Trimming left V 1 base short and J 6 bases short, with 9 bases between. The CDR3 covers 13 residues. CDR1 and CDR2 (germline): MNHEY, SMNVEV (reference sequence). CDR3 loop: CASSLFATSEAFF. The CDR3 DNA reads TGTGCCAGCAGTTTATTCGCGACATCTGAAGCTTTCTTT.

The rearrangement links TRBV5-5 to TRBJ2-3; 10 nucleotides agree with TRBD2. The CDR3 sequence is 15 residues long. CDR1 is SGHKS, CDR2 YYEKEE, per germline (reference sequence). V shed 2 bases, J shed 5 bases, and the junction held 5 bases outside the gene matches. CDR3 loop: CASSFLAGVGDTQYF. The DNA for the CDR3 is TGTGCCAGCAGCTTTCTAGCGGGAGTGGGAGATACGCAGTATTTT.

This chain connects TRBV9 to TRBJ2-3; no reliable D call. Trimming took off 0 bases at V and 1 base at J, with 12 bases between the two ends. Looked up from germline, CDR1 is SGDLS and CDR2 is YYNGEE. This CDR3 contains 16 residues. CDR3 bases: TGTGCCAGCAGCGTAGGTGGCTTACCGGGCACAGATACGCAGTATTTT. Translation gives CASSVGGLPGTDTQYF.

V usage is TRBV5-8 and J usage is TRBJ1-1; no clear D. V shed 0 bases and J shed 7 bases, with 1 base lying between them. Germline V gene data show CDR1 as SGHTS and CDR2 as YDEGEE. The CDR3 is 10 amino acids. CDR3 loop: CASSLGEAFF. CDR3 nucleotide sequence: TGTGCCAGCAGCTTGGGTGAAGCTTTCTTT.

This chain links TRBV2 with TRBJ1-1; D gene uncertain. The CDR3 covers 14 residues. Germline V gives CDR1 SNHLY, CDR2 FYNNEI. Trimming removed 7 bases at V and 6 bases at J, with 18 bases between. CDR3 bases: TGTGCCAGCACCCCCCTCTCTGGGATCGCTGAAGCTTTCTTT. Residues: CASTPLSGIAEAFF. The complete variable domain, with remaining parts taken from reference TRBV2 and TRBJ1-1, reads EPEVTQTPSHQVTQMGQEVILRCVPISNHLYFYWYRQILGQKVEFLVSFYNNEISEKSEIFDDQFSVERPDGSNFTLKIRSTKLEDSAMYFCASTPLSGIAEAFFGQGTRLTVV.

This chain joins TRBV7-9 and TRBJ2-7, with D perhaps assigned TRBD1 or TRBD2 (7 bases each). This CDR3 is built from 12 residues. CDR1 and CDR2 from the germline V gene are SEHNR and FQNEAQ (reference sequence). With 3 bases removed from V and 11 bases from J, the gap between germline ends came to 14 bases. CDR3 DNA: TGTGCCAGCAGCTTGAGGGAGGGACAGAAGTACTTC. It yields the protein CASSLREGQKYF.

The rearrangement links TRBV27 to TRBJ2-1; TRBD1 matches 8 bases. The CDR3 is made up of 14 amino acids. Germline V gene data show CDR1 as MNHEY and CDR2 as SMNVEV (reference sequence). CDR3 region: CATNRGDGYNEQFF. DNA of the CDR3: TGTGCTACGAACAGGGGGGATGGATACAATGAGCAGTTCTTC.

This clone occurred a few times. The chain is built from TRBV6-2 or TRBV6-3 and TRBJ2-3; TRBD2 matches at 10 bases. This CDR3 is built from 17 residues. Looked up from germline, CDR1 is MNHEY and CDR2 is SVGEGT. With 2 bases clipped from V and 0 bases from J, the junction kept 5 bases outside the gene matches. CDR3 amino acids: CASSYLAGVASTDTQYF. Here the CDR3 DNA reads TGTGCCAGCAGTTACCTAGCGGGAGTTGCTAGCACAGATACGCAGTATTTT.

The V and J genes are TRBV7-6 and TRBJ2-3, with 7 bases aligning to TRBD2. Germline V lookup: CDR1 SGHVS, CDR2 FNYEAQ. This CDR3 region has 16 residues. V gave up 5 bases and J gave up 6 bases; unmatched junction bases: 14. This CDR3 is CASSPRTREKIDTQYF. CDR3 in DNA: TGTGCCAGCAGCCCCCGGACTAGAGAGAAGATTGATACGCAGTATTTT. Based on the CDR3 plus reference TRBV7-6 and TRBJ2-3, the full variable domain is GAGVSQSPRYKVTKRGQDVALRCDPISGHVSLYWYRQALGQGPEFLTYFNYEAQQDKSGLPNDRFSAERPEGSISTLTIQRTEQRDSAMYRCASSPRTREKIDTQYFGPGTRLTVL.

The rearrangement uses TRBV6-1 and TRBJ2-1; D assignment may be TRBD1 or TRBD2 (5 bases each). V was cut by 3 bases and J by 7 bases, with 19 bases left in between. Germline lookup yields CDR1 MNHNS and CDR2 SASEGT. The CDR3 loop spans 16 amino acids. DNA of the CDR3: TGTGCCAGCAGTGAGGGGGAGATTGGGGGTTTTAATGAGCAGTTCTTC. Amino acids: CASSEGEIGGFNEQFF.

The chain recombines TRBV7-9 with TRBJ2-1; 7 nucleotides line up with TRBD2. After removal of 4 bases from V and 4 bases from J, the junction contained 1 base not matched to a gene. Germline V lookup: CDR1 SEHNR, CDR2 FQNEAQ (reference sequence). CDR3 length: 13 amino acids. This CDR3 reads CASSSSGYNEQFF. Written as DNA, the CDR3 is TGTGCCAGCAGCTCTAGCGGATACAATGAGCAGTTCTTC.

The chain has TRBV28 and TRBJ1-3; D is ambiguous. Looked up from germline, CDR1 is MDHEN and CDR2 is SYDVKM. The V and J ends lost 2 bases and 10 bases respectively, with 12 bases between them. This CDR3 comprises 13 residues. For the CDR3, the DNA is TGTGCCAGCAGTTTAGTGGAACCGGTTACCATATATTTT. The encoded protein is CASSLVEPVTIYF. The full variable domain, rest sourced from reference TRBV28 and TRBJ1-3, is DVKVTQSSRYLVKRTGEKVFLECVQDMDHENMFWYRQDPGLGLRLIYFSYDVKMKEKGDIPEGYSVSREKKERFSLILESASTNQTSMYLCASSLVEPVTIYFGEGSWLTVV.

The V and J genes are TRBV29-1 and TRBJ1-1; TRBD1 might be the D (6 bases). With 5 bases removed from V and 4 bases from J, the gap between germline ends came to 11 bases. The CDR3 covers 12 residues. The germline gives CDR1 SQVTM, CDR2 ANQGSEA. CDR3 sequence reads: CSVPWGATEAFF. In DNA, the CDR3 is TGCAGCGTTCCCTGGGGGGCCACTGAAGCTTTCTTT.

The rearrangement links TRBV5-8 to TRBJ2-1, with 13 positions matching TRBD2. CDR1 SGHTS and CDR2 YDEGEE come from the germline V gene. This CDR3 contains 15 residues. The V segment lost 5 bases and the J segment 9 bases; nucleotides outside the gene matches: 8. The CDR3 reads CASSSGLAGILEQFF. CDR3 nucleotides: TGTGCCAGCAGTTCGGGACTAGCGGGGATACTTGAGCAGTTCTTC.

CDR3: CASSQPVGTEAFF. CDR3 bases: TGTGCCAGCAGCCAACCCGTCGGAACTGAAGCTTTCTTT. This rearrangement joins TRBV4-2 to TRBJ1-1; no clear D. Between the trimmed V and J ends, which lost 2 bases and 5 bases, there was a span of 9 bases. Germline assignment: CDR1 LGHNA and CDR2 YNFKEQ. The CDR3 contains 13 residues.

V and J are TRBV30 and TRBJ1-2; D is undetermined. The CDR3 contains 13 residues. Looked up from germline, CDR1 is GTSNPN and CDR2 is SVGIG (reference sequence). The ends were cut back, 4 bases at V and 0 bases at J, with 9 bases in the middle. CDR3 DNA sequence: TGTGCCTGGACGCACGGAGCTAACTATGGCTACACCTTC. This translates into CAWTHGANYGYTF.

The rearrangement joins TRBV7-2 to TRBJ2-7; TRBD2 might be the D (6 bases). The length of the CDR3 is 14 residues. The V end lost 1 base, the J end lost 5 bases, and 12 bases lay between the germline ends. Germline CDR1 and CDR2: SGHTA and FQGNSA. CDR3 nucleotide sequence: TGTGCCAGCAGCTTAGGTACTAGCCGCCACGAGCAGTACTTC. Translation: CASSLGTSRHEQYF.

The rearrangement links TRBV9 to TRBJ2-7; weak D call: TRBD1 (5 bases). Germline V lookup: CDR1 SGDLS, CDR2 YYNGEE. Between the trimmed V and J ends, which lost 0 bases and 4 bases, there was a span of 8 bases. The CDR3 has 13 residues. The CDR3 nucleotides are TGTGCCAGCAGCGTAGCGCCAGGGTACGAGCAGTACTTC. It encodes CASSVAPGYEQYF.